This entry features one T cell receptor (beta chain) sequence. The specificity of this receptor is unknown. Per-nucleotide qualities are absent, and no much larger clonotype sits a single base away. Genomic DNA was isolated using the Qiagen DNeasy kit from unsorted PBMCs as well as from negatively selected CD4+ and CD8+ fractions. Using primers that anneal to V and J segments, immunoSEQ multiplex PCR amplified the TCR beta CDR3 regions. A synthetic immune receptor repertoire was used to minimize amplification bias, and any residual bias was removed computationally once sequencing was done. On the study's bioinformatics: Custom Python scripts were used to quantify repertoire diversity as the Shannon entropy index. Unsorted, CD4+ and CD8+ repertoires were examined separately, except in combined analyses, for which CD4+ and CD8+ sequences were merged in silico. Clonal expansion was defined as at least a 2-fold frequency increase after treatment relative to C1D1, with a pseudocount of 0.5 for undetected baseline clones. Clones with 0 or 1 copy at C1D1 were defined as singleton clones, while clones with 2 or more copies were defined as non-singleton clones. Clones expanded in unsorted samples were annotated as CD4+, CD8+ or unknown by matching protein sequences in sorted samples from the same patient. Wilcoxon tests were applied to paired samples to test diversity changes from C1D1 to C4D1. This immuneACCESS table, as held by TCRdb, lists in-frame sequences with V and J called but not all clones. Of the missing ones, under half trace to an unresolved V gene in checked studies; the others have no known cause. The DNA was the basis for D and trimming; V, J and clone size are from that table. Within this sample are almost 20,000 clones, with around three quarters of them counted one time only. Clones ranked in the top ten supply around two fifths of the sample.

This sample's time point label indicates: cycle 4 day 1 (C4D1), after around six weeks of nivolumab. Relapse after autologous stem cell transplantation had occurred in all trial patients, and cohorts A, B and C were distinguished by prior brentuximab vedotin exposure. The trial cohort was composed of around 60 patients with relapsed/refractory classical Hodgkin lymphoma, for whom complete response, partial response or progressive disease was recorded as best overall response. In the multi-cohort phase II CheckMate 205 trial, trial patients received single-agent nivolumab. Best overall response was determined by an independent review committee according to the 2007 International Working Group response criteria. Trial PBMCs were collected just before the start of nivolumab (C1D1) and during therapy at cycle 2 day 1 and cycle 4 day 1. Peripheral blood was collected in 8 mL Vacutainer Cell Preparation Tubes, from which PBMCs were isolated by centrifugation and then cryopreserved.

The data were taken from a study of PD-1 blockade in classical Hodgkin lymphoma (dated by TCRdb to the early 2020s). About the investigation overall: Nivolumab dosing was 3 mg/kg intravenously every 2 weeks, continuing until either disease progression or unacceptable toxicity. To define a peripheral blood immune signature of response to PD-1 blockade in classical Hodgkin lymphoma, the study combined TCR beta sequencing with CyTOF.

What the research found in general, with its limitations: The study covered only a single clinical trial cohort, and the causes of the repertoire differences, possibly disease activity or prior therapy, were still not defined. Baseline TCR diversity was reported to be lower in newly diagnosed patients than in healthy donors, and even lower in relapsed/refractory patients. A significant rise by C4D1 was seen in CD4+ but not CD8+ TCR diversity (p=0.0027 vs p=0.16), with the rise being most apparent in complete responders (p=0.02). Diversity was lower in patients who began nivolumab less than 1 year after ASCT, so these patients were left out of later analyses to avoid confounding by immune reconstitution. Among trial patients, those achieving complete response had baseline diversity similar to that of newly diagnosed patients, while diversity was significantly lower in partial responders and progressors.

Sequences SNHLY (CDR1) and FYNNEI (CDR2) are obtained from the germline V gene. A distance of 11 bases separates the germline ends of V and J, which lose 4 bases and 5 bases respectively. The CDR3 measures 13 amino acids from cysteine to phenylalanine. Only CDR3 DNA remains: 39 bases, in frame from the first base. The chain is made from TRBV2 and TRBJ1-2; TRBD1 might be the D gene, on 5 matching bases. The receptor was derived from a human donor with classical Hodgkin lymphoma. This specimen was peripheral blood mononuclear cells (PBMCs), taken before the fourth cycle of nivolumab. Read as DNA, the sequence is TGTGCCAGCAGTGGGGAGACAGAGTATGGCTACACCTTC. Its coded protein is CASSGETEYGYTF.